The clone carrying this TCR beta chain was observed a few times. The antigen remains unidentified. This table comes from immunoSEQ multiplex PCR, and its TCRdb copy is limited to in-frame clones, with some not included. The data show 71,000 or so clones, over 65% seen once. The entry originates in a study of vaccination effects on CD4 cells after COVID-19. The overall study: Each participant was administered two doses of either the BNT162b2 or the mRNA-1273 vaccine.

Study-wide points: At late timepoints after vaccination, vaccine- and infection-induced clones shrank markedly.

Antigen-specific CD4+ T cells were first expanded with viral peptide pools by the ViraFEST assay and only then sequenced. After more than 9 days in culture, the CD4+ T cells were isolated. Negative nucleocapsid antibody tests before and after vaccination confirmed no previous SARS-CoV-2 infection. They grew 2 million to 2.5 million PBMC in each well, adding around 10 IU/ml IL-2 and 8.5 to 10 ug/ml peptides. The source of this sequence is a human donor who received a COVID-19 vaccine. The sequencing used CD4+ T cells from PBMCs cultured with HCoV-OC43 spike peptides, collected before COVID-19 vaccination. The subset is: HCoV-OC43 spike overlapping peptide pool stimulation.

CDR3 sequence reads: CASSYGGTRQPQHF. In DNA form, the CDR3 reads TGTGCCAGCAGTTACGGGGGAACGCGGCAGCCCCAGCATTTT. This sequence joins TRBV6-2 or TRBV6-3 and TRBJ1-5; the D gene is possibly TRBD1 (5 bases). This CDR3 comprises 14 residues. V was cut by 2 bases and J by 7 bases, with 12 bases left in between. From germline, CDR1 is MNHEY and CDR2 SVGEGT.